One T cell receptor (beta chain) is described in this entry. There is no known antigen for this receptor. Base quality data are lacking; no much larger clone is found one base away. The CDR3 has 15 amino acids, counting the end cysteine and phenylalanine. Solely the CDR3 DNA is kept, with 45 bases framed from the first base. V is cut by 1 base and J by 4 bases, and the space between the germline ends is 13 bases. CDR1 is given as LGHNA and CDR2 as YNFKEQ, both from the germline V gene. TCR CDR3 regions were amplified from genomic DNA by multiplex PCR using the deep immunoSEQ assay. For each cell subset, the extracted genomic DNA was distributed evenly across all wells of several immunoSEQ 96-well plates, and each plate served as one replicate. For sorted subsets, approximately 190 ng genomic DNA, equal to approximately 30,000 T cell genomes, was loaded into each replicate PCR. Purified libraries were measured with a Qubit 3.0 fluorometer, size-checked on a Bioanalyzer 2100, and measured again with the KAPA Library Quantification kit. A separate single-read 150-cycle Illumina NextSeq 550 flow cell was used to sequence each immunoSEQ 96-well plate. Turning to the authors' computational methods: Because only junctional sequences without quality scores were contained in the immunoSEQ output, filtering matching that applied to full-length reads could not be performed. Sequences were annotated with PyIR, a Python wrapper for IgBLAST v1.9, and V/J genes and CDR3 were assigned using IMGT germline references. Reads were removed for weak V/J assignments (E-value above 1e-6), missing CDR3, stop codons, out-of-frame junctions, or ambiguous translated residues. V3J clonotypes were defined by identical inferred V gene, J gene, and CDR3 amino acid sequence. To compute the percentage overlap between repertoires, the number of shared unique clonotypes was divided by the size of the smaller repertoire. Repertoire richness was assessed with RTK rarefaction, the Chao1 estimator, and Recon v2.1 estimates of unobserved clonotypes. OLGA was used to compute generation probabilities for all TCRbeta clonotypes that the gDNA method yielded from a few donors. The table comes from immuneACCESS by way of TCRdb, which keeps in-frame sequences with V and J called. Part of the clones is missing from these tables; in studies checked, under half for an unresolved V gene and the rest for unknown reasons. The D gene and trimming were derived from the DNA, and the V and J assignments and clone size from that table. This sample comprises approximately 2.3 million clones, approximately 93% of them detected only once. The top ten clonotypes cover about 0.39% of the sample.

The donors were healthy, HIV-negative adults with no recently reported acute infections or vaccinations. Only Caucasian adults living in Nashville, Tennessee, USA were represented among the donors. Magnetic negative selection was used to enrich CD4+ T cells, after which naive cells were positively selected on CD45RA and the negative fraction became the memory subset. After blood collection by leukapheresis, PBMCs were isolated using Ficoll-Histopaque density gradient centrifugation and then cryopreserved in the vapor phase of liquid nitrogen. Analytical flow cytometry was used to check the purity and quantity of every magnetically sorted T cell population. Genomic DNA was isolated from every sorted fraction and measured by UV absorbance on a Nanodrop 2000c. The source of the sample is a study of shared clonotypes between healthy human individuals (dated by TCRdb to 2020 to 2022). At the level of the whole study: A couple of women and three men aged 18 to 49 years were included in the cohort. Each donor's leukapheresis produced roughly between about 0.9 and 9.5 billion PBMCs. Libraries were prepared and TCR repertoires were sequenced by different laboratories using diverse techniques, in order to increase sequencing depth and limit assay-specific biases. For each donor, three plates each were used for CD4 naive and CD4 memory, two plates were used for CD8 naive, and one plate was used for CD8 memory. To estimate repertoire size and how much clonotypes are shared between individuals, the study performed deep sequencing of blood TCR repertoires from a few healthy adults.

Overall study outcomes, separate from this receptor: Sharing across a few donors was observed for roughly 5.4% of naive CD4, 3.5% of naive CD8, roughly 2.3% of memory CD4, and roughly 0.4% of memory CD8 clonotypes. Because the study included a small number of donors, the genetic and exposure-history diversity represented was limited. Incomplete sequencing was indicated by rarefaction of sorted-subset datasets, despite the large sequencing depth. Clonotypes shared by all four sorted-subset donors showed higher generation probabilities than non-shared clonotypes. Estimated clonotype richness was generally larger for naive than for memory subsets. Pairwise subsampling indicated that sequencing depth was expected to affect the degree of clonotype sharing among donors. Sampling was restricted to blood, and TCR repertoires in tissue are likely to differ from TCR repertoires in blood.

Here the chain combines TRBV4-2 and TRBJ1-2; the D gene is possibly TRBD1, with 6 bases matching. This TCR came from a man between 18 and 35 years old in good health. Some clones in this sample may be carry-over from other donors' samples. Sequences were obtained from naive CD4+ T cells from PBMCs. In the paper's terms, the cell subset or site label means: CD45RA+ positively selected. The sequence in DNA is TGTGCCAGCAGCCAAGTAGGAGGGGGGCTCTATGGCTACACCTTC. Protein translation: CASSQVGGGLYGYTF.